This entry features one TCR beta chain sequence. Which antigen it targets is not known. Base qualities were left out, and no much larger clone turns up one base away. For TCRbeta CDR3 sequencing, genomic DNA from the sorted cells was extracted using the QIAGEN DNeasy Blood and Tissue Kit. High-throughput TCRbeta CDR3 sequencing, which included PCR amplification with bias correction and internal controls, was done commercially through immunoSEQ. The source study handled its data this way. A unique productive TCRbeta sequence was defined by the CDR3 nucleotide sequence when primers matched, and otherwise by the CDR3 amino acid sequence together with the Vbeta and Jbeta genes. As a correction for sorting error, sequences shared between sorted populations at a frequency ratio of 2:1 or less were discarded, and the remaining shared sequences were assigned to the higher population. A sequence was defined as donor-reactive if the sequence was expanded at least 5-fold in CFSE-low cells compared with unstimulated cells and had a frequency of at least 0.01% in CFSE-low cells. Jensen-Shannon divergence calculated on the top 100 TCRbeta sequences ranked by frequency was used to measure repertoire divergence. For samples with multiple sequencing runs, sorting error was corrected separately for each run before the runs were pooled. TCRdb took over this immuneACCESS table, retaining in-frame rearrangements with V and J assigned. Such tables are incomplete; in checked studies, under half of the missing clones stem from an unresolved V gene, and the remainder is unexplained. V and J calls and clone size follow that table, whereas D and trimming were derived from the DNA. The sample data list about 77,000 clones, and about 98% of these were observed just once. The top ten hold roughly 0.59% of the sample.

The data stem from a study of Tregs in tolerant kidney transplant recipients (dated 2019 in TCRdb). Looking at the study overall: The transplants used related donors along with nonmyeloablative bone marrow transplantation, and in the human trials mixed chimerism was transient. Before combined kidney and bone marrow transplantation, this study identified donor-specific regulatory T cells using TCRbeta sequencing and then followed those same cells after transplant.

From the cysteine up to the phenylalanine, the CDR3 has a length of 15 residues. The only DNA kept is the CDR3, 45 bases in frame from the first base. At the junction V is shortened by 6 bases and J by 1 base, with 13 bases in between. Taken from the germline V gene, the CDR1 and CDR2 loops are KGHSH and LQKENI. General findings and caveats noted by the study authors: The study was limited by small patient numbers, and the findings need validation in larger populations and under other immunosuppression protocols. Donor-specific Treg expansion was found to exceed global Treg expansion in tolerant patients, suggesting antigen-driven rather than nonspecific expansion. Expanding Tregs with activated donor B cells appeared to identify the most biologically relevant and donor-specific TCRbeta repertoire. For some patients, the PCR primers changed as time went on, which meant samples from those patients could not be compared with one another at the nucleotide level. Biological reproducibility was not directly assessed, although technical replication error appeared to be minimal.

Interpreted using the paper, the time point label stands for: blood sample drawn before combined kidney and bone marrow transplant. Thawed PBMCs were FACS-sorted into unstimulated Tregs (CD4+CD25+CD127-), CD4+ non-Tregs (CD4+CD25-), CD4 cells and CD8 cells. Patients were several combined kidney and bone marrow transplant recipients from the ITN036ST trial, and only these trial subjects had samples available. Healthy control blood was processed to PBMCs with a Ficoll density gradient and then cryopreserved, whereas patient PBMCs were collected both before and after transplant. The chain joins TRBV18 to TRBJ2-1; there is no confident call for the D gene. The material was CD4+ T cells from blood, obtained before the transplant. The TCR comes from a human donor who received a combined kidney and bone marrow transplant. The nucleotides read TGTGCCAGCTCCTATCCTGGCAGGTCCTACAATGAGCAGTTCTTC. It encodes CASSYPGRSYNEQFF.